These T cell receptor beta chains were read from a single sample in a study of blood T cells in healthy people across ages. TCRdb passed the 5' RACE reads through MiXCR, listing each CDR3 protein once. This table has fewer than 800,000 distinct CDR3 sequences, 20% to 25% appearing once. This same sample was also taken into another study, of T cells of mothers and their children.

Material: blood. These receptors were collected from a boy aged 5-17 years in good health. Both conserved end residues are part of each CDR3. D genes are given only for firm matches. For some rows the clone size is stated as once, few or many, or as a class when expanded; others skip it.

D	V	size	J	CDR3	DNA
.	TRBV6-5	few	TRBJ2-2	CASSYGTRNTGELFF	TGTGCCAGCAGTTACGGGACACGGAACACCGGGGAGCTGTTTTTT
.	TRBV29-1	.	TRBJ1-5	CSVEGSANQPQHF	TGCAGCGTTGAGGGCAGCGCCAATCAGCCCCAGCATTTT
.	TRBV20-1	few	TRBJ2-7	CSANGHYNSYEQYF	TGCAGTGCCAATGGACATTACAACTCCTACGAGCAGTACTTC
.	TRBV14	once	TRBJ2-6	CASSQYVGTGANVLTF	TGTGCCAGCAGCCAATATGTGGGGACTGGGGCCAACGTCCTGACTTTC
.	TRBV7-8	few	TRBJ2-6	CATQTPGGFISGANVLTF	TGTGCCACCCAGACCCCGGGGGGCTTCATCTCTGGGGCCAACGTCCTGACTTTC
TRBD2	TRBV20-1	.	TRBJ2-7	CSARTSGVYEQYF	TGCAGTGCTCGGACTAGCGGGGTCTACGAGCAGTACTTC
.	TRBV12-5	once	TRBJ2-7	CASGLDNSEQYF	TGTGCTAGTGGTTTAGACAACTCCGAGCAGTACTTC
.	TRBV4-1	.	TRBJ1-4	CASSYPGATNEKLFF	TGCGCCAGCAGCTACCCGGGGGCTACTAATGAAAAACTGTTTTTT
.	TRBV7-2	many	TRBJ2-1	CASSVSGVEQDEQFF	TGTGCCAGCAGCGTATCGGGAGTAGAGCAGGATGAGCAGTTCTTC
.	TRBV28	few	TRBJ1-1	CASSSTGRTTEAFF	TGTGCCAGCAGTTCGACAGGCAGGACCACTGAAGCCTTCTTT
TRBD1	TRBV5-5	few	TRBJ1-2	CASSFGRDRGYGYTF	TGTGCCAGCAGCTTTGGCCGGGACAGGGGCTATGGCTACACCTTC
.	TRBV28	once	TRBJ2-1	CASSLRDWADNEQFF	TGTGCCAGCAGTTTACGGGACTGGGCGGACAATGAGCAGTTCTTC
TRBD2	TRBV6-2/TRBV6-3	few	TRBJ2-5	CASSYSLADQETQYF	TGTGCCAGCAGTTACTCTCTAGCGGACCAAGAGACCCAGTACTTC
.	TRBV11-2	few	TRBJ2-5	CASSLEVVVETQYF	TGTGCCAGCAGCTTAGAAGTAGTGGTGGAGACCCAGTACTTC
.	TRBV20-1	.	TRBJ2-1	CSARIADWYNEQFF	TGCAGTGCTAGGATAGCGGATTGGTACAATGAGCAGTTCTTC
TRBD1	TRBV6-5	few	TRBJ1-5	CASSSDRSNQPQHF	TGTGCCAGCAGTTCGGACAGGTCCAATCAGCCCCAGCATTTT
TRBD2	TRBV27	once	TRBJ2-7	CASRKLAGVGEQYF	TGTGCCAGCAGAAAGCTAGCGGGGGTAGGCGAGCAGTACTTC
.	TRBV20-1	.	TRBJ2-1	CSGRRDNEQFF	TGCAGTGGTAGGCGAGACAATGAGCAGTTCTTC
TRBD1	TRBV9	.	TRBJ1-2	CASSARGTGQNYGYTF	TGTGCCAGCAGCGCACGTGGGACAGGACAGAACTATGGCTACACCTTC
TRBD2	TRBV7-8	.	TRBJ2-1	CASSLHVAGGSYNEQFF	TGTGCCAGCAGCTTACACGTAGCGGGGGGCTCGTACAATGAGCAGTTCTTC
TRBD2	TRBV20-1	.	TRBJ2-7	CSARGGLANYEQYF	TGCAGTGCTAGAGGGGGACTAGCCAACTACGAGCAGTACTTC
TRBD2	TRBV7-9	few	TRBJ2-1	CASSSLANEQFF	TGTGCCAGCAGCTCACTAGCGAATGAGCAGTTCTTC
TRBD2	TRBV27	few	TRBJ2-2	CASSAGLAGRNTGELFF	TGTGCCAGCAGCGCGGGGTTAGCGGGGCGTAACACCGGGGAGCTGTTTTTT
.	TRBV4-1	few	TRBJ1-1	CASSQDYAEAFF	TGCGCCAGCAGCCAAGATTATGCTGAAGCTTTCTTT
TRBD1	TRBV4-1	.	TRBJ1-2	CASSQDQTGRFDQYGYTF	TGCGCCAGCAGCCAAGACCAGACAGGGAGGTTTGATCAGTATGGCTACACCTTC